Listed here are 5 T cell receptor beta chains from one sample, sequenced in a study of T cells in pancreatic ductal adenocarcinoma. Repertoires were generated with immunoSEQ multiplex PCR, while TCRdb's copy carries only in-frame clones and drops some. The table has about 29,000 clones, approximately 94% seen once; the top ten hold 2.2%. Surgery without prior neoadjuvant therapy was the treatment of the selected pancreatic ductal adenocarcinoma patients. The source material was PBMCs. Source of these receptors: a human donor with pancreatic ductal adenocarcinoma.

This sequence joins TRBV5-1 and TRBJ1-5, with D hard to call. Trimming removed 0 bases from V and 1 base from J, with 5 bases in between. This CDR3 contains 14 residues. The germline V gene encodes CDR1 SGHRS and CDR2 YFSETQ. CDR3 in amino acids: CASSLGSSNQPQHF. The CDR3 DNA is TGCGCCAGCAGCTTGGGAAGCAGCAATCAGCCCCAGCATTTT.

V gene TRBV7-8 combines with J gene TRBJ2-7, with D maybe TRBD2 (6 bases). CDR1 is SGHVS, CDR2 FQNEAQ, per germline. This CDR3 comprises 14 residues. V was cut by 1 base and J by 5 bases, with 12 bases left in between. CDR3 bases: TGTGCCAGCAGCTTAGGAACGAGACTAGACGAGCAGTACTTC. It is translated as CASSLGTRLDEQYF.

The V call is TRBV27, the J call TRBJ2-7; D uncertain. Trimming took 0 bases from V and 12 from J, leaving 15 bases between them. CDR1 and CDR2 (germline): MNHEY, SMNVEV (reference sequence). The CDR3 has 13 amino acids. The CDR3 DNA reads TGTGCCAGCAGTTTATCGGGTAACTATCGGCCGTACTTC. Its protein is CASSLSGNYRPYF.

This chain uses TRBV2 with TRBJ2-1; TRBD1 might be the D (6 bases). CDR3 size: 13 residues. V lost 5 bases to trimming and J lost 8 bases, with 13 bases between them. Germline CDR1 is SNHLY and CDR2 is FYNNEI. As DNA, the CDR3 is TGTGCCAGCAGTCCTACAGGGTTCGATGAGCAGTTCTTC. Its translation is CASSPTGFDEQFF.

This chain joins TRBV15 and TRBJ1-5; 8 bases are a match to TRBD1. Losses at the gene ends were 0 bases for V and 5 bases for J; bases not matched to a gene: 3. Per the germline V gene, CDR1 is LNHNV and CDR2 is YYDKDF (reference sequence). CDR3 length: 15 residues. This CDR3 is CATSRDGQGYQPQHF. CDR3 DNA: TGTGCCACCAGCAGAGATGGACAGGGATATCAGCCCCAGCATTTT.